This is a list of T cell receptor beta chains from one sample in a study of CD8+ T cells in alopecia areata. TCRdb's table, derived via immunoSEQ multiplex PCR, lists solely in-frame clones and lacks some. The data contain approximately 30,000 clones, 62% of them singletons. Sequenced sample: NKG2D-high CD8+ T cells sorted from blood. The source of these receptors is a human donor with alopecia areata. Each CDR3 is given without its conserved first and last residue.

j_call: TRBJ2-1
v_call: TRBV5-1
cdr3_aa: ASSLGQGRSEQF

j_call: TRBJ1-2
v_call: TRBV28
cdr3_aa: ASDPGLRDLYYGYT

j_call: TRBJ1-1
v_call: TRBV29-1
cdr3_aa: SVLGLNTEAF

j_call: TRBJ2-7
v_call: TRBV29-1
cdr3_aa: SVYGTGAYEQY

j_call: TRBJ2-1
v_call: TRBV29-1
cdr3_aa: SVDRRAGLAYNNEQF

j_call: TRBJ1-2
v_call: TRBV7-9
cdr3_aa: ASSLAQGATNYGYT

j_call: TRBJ2-7
v_call: TRBV5-4
cdr3_aa: ASSLVRGGRLDEQY

j_call: TRBJ2-2
v_call: TRBV7-8
cdr3_aa: ASRQGTGEAGELF

j_call: TRBJ2-3
v_call: TRBV2
cdr3_aa: ASSGGTSGNTDTQY

j_call: TRBJ1-1
v_call: TRBV23-1
cdr3_aa: ASSPSQGMVNTEAF

j_call: TRBJ2-7
v_call: TRBV5-1
cdr3_aa: ASSHLPYEQY

j_call: TRBJ2-1
v_call: TRBV4-3
cdr3_aa: ASSPGRGLSGNEQF

j_call: TRBJ1-1
v_call: TRBV29-1
cdr3_aa: SVEDGTGLNTEAF

j_call: TRBJ2-7
v_call: TRBV7-6
cdr3_aa: ASSQNRDRGYEQY

j_call: TRBJ2-5
v_call: TRBV7-9
cdr3_aa: ASSPPGGETQY

j_call: TRBJ1-1
v_call: TRBV14
cdr3_aa: ASSPDPSEAF

j_call: TRBJ1-5
v_call: TRBV27
cdr3_aa: ASSQGFNQPQH

j_call: TRBJ2-7
v_call: TRBV4-1
cdr3_aa: ASSQDGPGYGQY

j_call: TRBJ2-3
v_call: TRBV7-9
cdr3_aa: ASSNGTLGDTQY

j_call: TRBJ2-4
v_call: TRBV11-2
cdr3_aa: ASSFLTSSGRAVKNIQY

j_call: TRBJ1-2
v_call: TRBV5-1
cdr3_aa: ASSLPGQGNGYT

j_call: TRBJ2-5
v_call: TRBV7-7
cdr3_aa: ASSLAGFQGTRETQY

j_call: TRBJ2-1
v_call: TRBV7-9
cdr3_aa: ALFRLTGQF

j_call: TRBJ2-1
v_call: TRBV7-9
cdr3_aa: ARNPPASNEQF

j_call: TRBJ2-7
v_call: TRBV30
cdr3_aa: AWSVGGTGLIEQY

j_call: TRBJ1-1
v_call: TRBV4-2
cdr3_aa: ASSQDRGLNTEAF

j_call: TRBJ2-1
v_call: TRBV7-2
cdr3_aa: ASSLYLAGSYNEQF

j_call: TRBJ1-1
v_call: TRBV2
cdr3_aa: ASSGAGMTEAF

j_call: TRBJ2-7
v_call: TRBV7-8
cdr3_aa: ASSLGPGGTYEQY

j_call: TRBJ2-5
v_call: TRBV4-1
cdr3_aa: ASSPHGSGREETQY

j_call: TRBJ2-5
v_call: TRBV7-9
cdr3_aa: ASSPRGTQY

j_call: TRBJ2-7
v_call: TRBV28
cdr3_aa: ASSLGGSGGPYEQY

j_call: TRBJ2-1
v_call: TRBV7-9
cdr3_aa: ASSFLAGEVYNEQF

j_call: TRBJ1-1
v_call: TRBV6-5
cdr3_aa: ASSVKGSDEAF

j_call: TRBJ2-7
v_call: TRBV6-5
cdr3_aa: ASSYSRGDSYEQY

j_call: TRBJ2-1
v_call: TRBV7-8
cdr3_aa: ASSLGVGPSSYNEQF

j_call: TRBJ1-1
v_call: TRBV5-1
cdr3_aa: ASSQPDLNTEAF

j_call: TRBJ2-3
v_call: TRBV11-1
cdr3_aa: ASSWSRGTDTQY

j_call: TRBJ1-3
v_call: TRBV5-4
cdr3_aa: ASGTGGGNTIY